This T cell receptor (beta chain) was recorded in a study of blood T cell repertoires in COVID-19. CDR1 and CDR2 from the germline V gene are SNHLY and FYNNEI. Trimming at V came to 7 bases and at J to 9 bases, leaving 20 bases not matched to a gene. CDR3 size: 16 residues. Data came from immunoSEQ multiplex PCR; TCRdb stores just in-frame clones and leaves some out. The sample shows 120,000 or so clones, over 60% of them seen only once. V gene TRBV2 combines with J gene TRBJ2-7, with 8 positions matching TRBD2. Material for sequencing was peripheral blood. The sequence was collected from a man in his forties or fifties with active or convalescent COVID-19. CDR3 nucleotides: TGTGCCAGCACTCTGTCTCCCCGGGAGGGGGGTCAGGTGCAGTACTTC. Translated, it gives CASTLSPREGGQVQYF.